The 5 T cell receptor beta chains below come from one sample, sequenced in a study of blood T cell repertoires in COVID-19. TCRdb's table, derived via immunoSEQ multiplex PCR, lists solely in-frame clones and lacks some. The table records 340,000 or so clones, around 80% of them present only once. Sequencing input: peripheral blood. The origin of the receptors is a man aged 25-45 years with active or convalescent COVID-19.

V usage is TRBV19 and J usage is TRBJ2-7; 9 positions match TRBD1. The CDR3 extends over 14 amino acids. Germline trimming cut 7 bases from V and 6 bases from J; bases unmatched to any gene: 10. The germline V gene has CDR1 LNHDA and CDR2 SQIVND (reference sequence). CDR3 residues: CASNAGTGISEQYF. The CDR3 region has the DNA TGTGCCAGTAATGCCGGGACAGGGATCAGCGAGCAGTACTTC.

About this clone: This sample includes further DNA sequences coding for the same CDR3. This CDR3 reads CASSVQVNTEAFF. CDR3 DNA sequence: TGTGCCAGCAGCGTCCAGGTGAACACTGAAGCTTTCTTT. This chain joins TRBV9 and TRBJ1-1; D remains unclear. This CDR3 contains 13 residues. Germline V gene lookup returns CDR1 SGDLS and CDR2 YYNGEE. V shed 2 bases and J shed 0 bases, with 5 bases lying between them.

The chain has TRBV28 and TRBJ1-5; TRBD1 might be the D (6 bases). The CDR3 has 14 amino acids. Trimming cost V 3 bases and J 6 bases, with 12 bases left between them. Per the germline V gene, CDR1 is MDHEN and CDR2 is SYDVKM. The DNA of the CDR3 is TGTGCCAGCAGTTTGGGGGGGGCGGCTCAGCCCCAGCATTTT. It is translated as CASSLGGAAQPQHF. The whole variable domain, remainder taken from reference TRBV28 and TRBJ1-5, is DVKVTQSSRYLVKRTGEKVFLECVQDMDHENMFWYRQDPGLGLRLIYFSYDVKMKEKGDIPEGYSVSREKKERFSLILESASTNQTSMYLCASSLGGAAQPQHFGDGTRLSIL.

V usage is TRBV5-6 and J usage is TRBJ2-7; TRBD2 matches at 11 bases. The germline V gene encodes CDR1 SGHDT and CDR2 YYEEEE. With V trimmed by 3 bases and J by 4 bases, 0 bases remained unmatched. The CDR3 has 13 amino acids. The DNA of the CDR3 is TGTGCCAGCAGCTGGACTAGCGGGTACGAGCAGTACTTC. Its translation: CASSWTSGYEQYF.

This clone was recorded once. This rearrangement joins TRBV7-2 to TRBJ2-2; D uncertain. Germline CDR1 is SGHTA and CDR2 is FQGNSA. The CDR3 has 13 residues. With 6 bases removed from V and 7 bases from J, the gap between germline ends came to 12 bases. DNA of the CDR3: TGTGCCAGCAGATTCGGGTGGAGCGGGGAGCTGTTTTTT. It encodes CASRFGWSGELFF.